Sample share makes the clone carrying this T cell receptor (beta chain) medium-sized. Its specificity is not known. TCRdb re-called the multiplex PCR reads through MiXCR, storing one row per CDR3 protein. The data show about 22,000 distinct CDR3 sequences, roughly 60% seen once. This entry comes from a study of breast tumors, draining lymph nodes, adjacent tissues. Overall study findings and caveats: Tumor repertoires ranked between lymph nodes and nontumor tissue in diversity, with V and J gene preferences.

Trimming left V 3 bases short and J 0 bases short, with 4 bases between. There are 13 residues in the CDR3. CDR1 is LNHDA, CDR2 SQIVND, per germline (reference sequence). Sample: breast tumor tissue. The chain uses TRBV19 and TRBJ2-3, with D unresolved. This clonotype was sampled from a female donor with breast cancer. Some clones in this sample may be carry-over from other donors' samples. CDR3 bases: TGTGCCAGTAGTATCGAGAGCACAGATACGCAGTATTTT. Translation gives CASSIESTDTQYF.